The next 14 T cell receptor beta chains were all read from a single sample in a study of T cells after yellow fever vaccination. Each CDR3 protein is one row after TCRdb ran MiXCR on the 5' RACE reads. The repertoire includes a few hundred thousand distinct CDR3 sequences, approximately 4% of them detected once, and roughly 24% sits in the top ten. The material sequenced was PBMCs, taken 5 days after the yellow fever booster vaccination. These receptors came from a man younger than 35 who received the YFV17D yellow fever vaccine.

This clonotype was detected many times. The genes are TRBV28 and TRBJ1-5; 7 bases agree with TRBD1. V was clipped by 4 bases and J by 0 bases; unmatched bases: 6. The germline V gene has CDR1 MDHEN and CDR2 SYDVKM. The CDR3 has 16 residues. CDR3 in amino acids: CASSSLRQGSNQPQHF. CDR3 nucleotide sequence: TGTGCCAGCAGTTCCCTCCGACAGGGTAGCAATCAGCCCCAGCATTTT.

The chain carries TRBV12-3 or TRBV12-4 and TRBJ2-6, with D maybe TRBD2 (6 bases). V was clipped by 1 base and J by 1 base, with 8 bases between them. The CDR3 sequence is 16 residues long. CDR3 amino acids: CASSLEGGSGANVLTF. CDR3 in DNA: TGTGCCAGCAGTTTAGAGGGAGGATCTGGGGCCAACGTCCTGACTTTC.

This clonotype was seen more than once but under ten times. The CDR3 loop is CASSIRGARNEKLFF. The CDR3 DNA reads as TGTGCCAGTAGTATTCGTGGAGCTCGAAATGAAAAACTGTTTTTT. V and J are TRBV19 and TRBJ1-4; no firm D call. Germline CDR1 and CDR2: LNHDA and SQIVND (reference sequence). CDR3 size: 15 residues. Trimming took off 3 bases at V and 5 bases at J, with 13 bases between the two ends. Full variable domain (outside the CDR3, taken from reference TRBV19 and TRBJ1-4): DGGITQSPKYLFRKEGQNVTLSCEQNLNHDAMYWYRQDPGQGLRLIYYSQIVNDFQKGDIAEGYSVSREKKESFPLTVTSAQKNPTAFYLCASSIRGARNEKLFFGSGTQLSVL.

The CDR3, as DNA: TGCGCCAGCAGCTTGGCCCAGCGGGGGCGCGATGAGCAGTTCTTC. Residues: CASSLAQRGRDEQFF. The J gene is TRBJ2-1, the V gene TRBV5-1; TRBD2 aligns across 8 bases. Germline loops: CDR1 SGHRS, CDR2 YFSETQ. Trimming at V came to 0 bases and at J to 8 bases, leaving 7 bases not matched to a gene. The CDR3 sequence is 15 residues long.

This clonotype was picked up a small number of times. This chain joins TRBV5-1 and TRBJ2-2; tentative D call: TRBD1 (5 bases). The length of the CDR3 is 14 residues. Germline loops: CDR1 SGHRS, CDR2 YFSETQ. Trimming took 1 base from V and 6 from J, leaving 10 bases between them. The CDR3 sequence is CASSLPGKAGELFF. The CDR3 coding sequence is TGCGCCAGCAGCTTGCCAGGGAAGGCCGGGGAGCTGTTTTTT.

This clonotype appeared many times. The chain combines TRBV19 with TRBJ1-5, with a weak D call TRBD1 (6 bases). Trimming removed 7 bases at V and 5 bases at J, with 15 bases between. Germline lookup yields CDR1 LNHDA and CDR2 SQIVND (reference sequence). This CDR3 is built from 14 residues. The CDR3 DNA reads TGTGCCAGTACCTCACAGGGTCGGGATCAGCCCCAGCATTTT. Translated, it gives CASTSQGRDQPQHF.

This clonotype appeared a few times. This chain links TRBV6-5 with TRBJ2-2, with D possibly called TRBD1 or TRBD2 (5 bases each). Trimming stripped 8 bases from V and 6 bases from J, with 16 bases between. This CDR3 has 14 residues. In germline, CDR1 is MNHEY, CDR2 SVGAGI. Here the CDR3 DNA reads TGTGCCAGCTCTCGCACCGGGGACCCCGGGGAGCTGTTTTTT. Amino acid sequence: CASSRTGDPGELFF.

The rearrangement joins TRBV6-5 to TRBJ1-6; 8 bases align to TRBD1. J was trimmed by 8 bases and V by 4 bases; bases with no gene match: 7. The CDR3 spans 15 residues. Germline V lookup: CDR1 MNHEY, CDR2 SVGAGI. CDR3 DNA sequence: TGTGCCAGCAGTTTGCCAGGGGGCACGTATTCACCCCTCCACTTT. This translates into CASSLPGGTYSPLHF.

This clonotype was recorded many times. The chain recombines TRBV7-2 with TRBJ1-4; weak D call: TRBD1 (5 bases). CDR1 is SGHTA, CDR2 FQGNSA, per germline. Trimming removed 5 bases from V and 8 bases from J, with 21 bases in between. CDR3 length: 16 residues. The CDR3 DNA reads as TGTGCCAGCAGCCCCTCGCTGACGGGGGGACTGGAAAAACTGTTTTTT. Residues: CASSPSLTGGLEKLFF.

V usage is TRBV7-9 and J usage is TRBJ1-5; TRBD1 matches 9 bases. J was trimmed by 6 bases and V by 5 bases; bases with no gene match: 11. This CDR3 region has 16 residues. Germline CDR1 is SEHNR and CDR2 is FQNEAQ (reference sequence). Here the CDR3 DNA reads TGTGCCAGCAGCCCAGGGGGACAGGGTTCGGCTCAGCCCCAGCATTTT. It is translated as CASSPGGQGSAQPQHF.

The gene calls are TRBV20-1 and TRBJ2-6, with D possibly matching TRBD1 (5 bases). V was cut by 5 bases and J by 0 bases, with 8 bases left in between. CDR3 length: 14 residues. Per germline, CDR1 DFQATT and CDR2 SNEGSKA (reference sequence). CDR3 sequence (DNA): TGCAGTGCTCCCGACAGCTCTGGGGCCAACGTCCTGACTTTC. Translated, it gives CSAPDSSGANVLTF.

The V call is TRBV5-6, the J call TRBJ2-2, with 8 positions matching TRBD1. Germline V CDR1 and CDR2: SGHDT, YYEEEE. J was trimmed by 2 bases and V by 3 bases; bases with no gene match: 6. This CDR3 is 16 amino acids long. The CDR3 bases are TGTGCCAGCAGCTGGAGGGACAGGACCAACACCGGGGAGCTGTTTTTT. As protein: CASSWRDRTNTGELFF.

There are many counts of this clonotype. V gene TRBV5-4 combines with J gene TRBJ2-5; 7 nucleotides line up with TRBD2. The junction had 12 bases not matched to a gene; V was cut back by 3 bases and J by 4 bases. Germline V lookup: CDR1 SGHNT, CDR2 YYREEE (reference sequence). The CDR3 is 16 residues long. In DNA form, the CDR3 reads TGTGCCAGCAGCTCTCCCTTGGGGGGGGTGGCAGAGACCCAGTACTTC. It yields the protein CASSSPLGGVAETQYF.

This chain joins TRBV4-3 and TRBJ2-1, with 7 bases lining up with TRBD1. Germline-derived CDR1 and CDR2 are LGHNA and YSLEER. The V gene end was trimmed by 1 base and the J gene end by 9 bases; junction bases not matched to a gene: 3. The CDR3 length is 13 residues. This CDR3 is CASSQGGGGEQFF. The CDR3 DNA reads as TGCGCCAGCAGCCAAGGAGGGGGCGGTGAGCAGTTCTTC.